The entry below describes one T cell receptor (beta chain). Its antigen is undetermined. The Oncomine TCR Beta short-read assay sequenced DNA from cultured CD4+ T cells. A single record per CDR3 protein comes from TCRdb applying MiXCR to the PCR reads. Among over 8,000 distinct CDR3 sequences listed, approximately 64% were seen once. Germline CDR1 is DFQATT and CDR2 is SNEGSKA (reference sequence). J gave up 4 bases and V 5 bases, and 10 bases lay outside the gene matches. CDR3 length: 14 amino acids. This sample stems from a study of vaccination and CD4 T cells after COVID-19. Treatment: approximately 9-day PBMC culture with coronavirus spike peptide pools or control peptides (ViraFEST assay).

The chain couples TRBV20-1 to TRBJ1-2, with 7 bases matching TRBD1. Material: CD4+ T cells from blood, cultured in vitro. This receptor was taken from a human donor who had recovered from COVID-19. CDR3 coding DNA: TGCAGTGCTGCCAACAGGGGTACTAGCTATGGCTACACCTTC. It specifies CSAANRGTSYGYTF.